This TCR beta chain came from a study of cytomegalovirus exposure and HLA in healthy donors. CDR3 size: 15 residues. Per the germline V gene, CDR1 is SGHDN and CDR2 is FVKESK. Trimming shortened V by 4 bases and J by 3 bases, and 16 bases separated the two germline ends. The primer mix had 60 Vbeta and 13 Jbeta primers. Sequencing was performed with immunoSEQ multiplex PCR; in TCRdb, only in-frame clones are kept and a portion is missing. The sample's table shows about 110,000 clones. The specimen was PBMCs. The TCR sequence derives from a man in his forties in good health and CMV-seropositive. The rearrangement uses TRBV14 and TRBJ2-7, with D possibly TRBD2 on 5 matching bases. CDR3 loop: CASSLKAGTSYEQYF. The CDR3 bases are TGTGCCAGCAGCCTTAAGGCGGGCACCAGCTACGAGCAGTACTTC.